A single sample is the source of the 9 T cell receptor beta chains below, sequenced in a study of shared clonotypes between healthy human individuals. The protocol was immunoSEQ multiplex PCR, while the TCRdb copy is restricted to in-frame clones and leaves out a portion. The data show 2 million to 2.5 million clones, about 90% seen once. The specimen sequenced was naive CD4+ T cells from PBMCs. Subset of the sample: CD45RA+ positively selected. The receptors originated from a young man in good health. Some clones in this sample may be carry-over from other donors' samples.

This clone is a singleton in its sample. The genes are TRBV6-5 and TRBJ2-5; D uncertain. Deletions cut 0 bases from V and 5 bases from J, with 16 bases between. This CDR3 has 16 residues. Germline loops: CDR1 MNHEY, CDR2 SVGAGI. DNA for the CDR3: TGTGCCAGCAGTTACTCGTTCACCACCCTCCTGGAGACCCAGTACTTC. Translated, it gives CASSYSFTTLLETQYF.

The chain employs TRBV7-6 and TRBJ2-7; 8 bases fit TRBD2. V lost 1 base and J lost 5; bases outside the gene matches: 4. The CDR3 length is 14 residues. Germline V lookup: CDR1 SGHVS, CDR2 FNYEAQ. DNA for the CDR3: TGTGCCAGCAGCTTAGTCCCGGGGGGGGACGAGCAGTACTTC. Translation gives CASSLVPGGDEQYF.

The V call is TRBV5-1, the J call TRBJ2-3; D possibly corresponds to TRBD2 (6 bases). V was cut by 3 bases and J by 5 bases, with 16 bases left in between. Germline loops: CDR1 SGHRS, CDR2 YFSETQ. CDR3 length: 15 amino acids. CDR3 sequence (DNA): TGCGCCAGCAGCTCAAACAGCGGGCGGCAAGATACGCAGTATTTT. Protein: CASSSNSGRQDTQYF. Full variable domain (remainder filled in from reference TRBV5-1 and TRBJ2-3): KAGVTQTPRYLIKTRGQQVTLSCSPISGHRSVSWYQQTPGQGLQFLFEYFSETQRNKGNFPGRFSGRQFSNSRSEMNVSTLELGDSALYLCASSSNSGRQDTQYFGPGTRLTVL.

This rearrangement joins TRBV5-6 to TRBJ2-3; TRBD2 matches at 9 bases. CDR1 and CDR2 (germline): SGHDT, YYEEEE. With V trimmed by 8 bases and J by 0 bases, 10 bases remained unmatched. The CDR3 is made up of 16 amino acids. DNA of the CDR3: TGTGCCAGTACCCATATAGCGGGAGCGAGCACAGATACGCAGTATTTT. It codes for CASTHIAGASTDTQYF.

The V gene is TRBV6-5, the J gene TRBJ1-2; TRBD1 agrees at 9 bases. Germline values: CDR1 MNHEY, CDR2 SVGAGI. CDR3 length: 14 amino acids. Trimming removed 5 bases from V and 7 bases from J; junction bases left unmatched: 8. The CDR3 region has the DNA TGTGCCAGCAGTGACCGGACAGGGGCCTTTGGCTACACCTTC. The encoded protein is CASSDRTGAFGYTF.

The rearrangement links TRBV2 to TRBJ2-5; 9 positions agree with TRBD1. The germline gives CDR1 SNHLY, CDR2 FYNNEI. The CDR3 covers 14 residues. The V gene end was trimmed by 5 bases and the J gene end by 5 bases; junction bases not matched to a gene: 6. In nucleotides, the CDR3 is TGTGCCAGCAGTAAGGACAGGGGCCCTGAGACCCAGTACTTC. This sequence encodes CASSKDRGPETQYF.

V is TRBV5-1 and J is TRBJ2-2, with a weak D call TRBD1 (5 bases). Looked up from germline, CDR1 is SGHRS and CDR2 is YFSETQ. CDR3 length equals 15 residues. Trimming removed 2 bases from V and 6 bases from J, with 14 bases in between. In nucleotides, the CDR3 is TGCGCCAGCAGCTTTGAAGGGGAAGGCGCCGGGGAGCTGTTTTTT. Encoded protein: CASSFEGEGAGELFF.

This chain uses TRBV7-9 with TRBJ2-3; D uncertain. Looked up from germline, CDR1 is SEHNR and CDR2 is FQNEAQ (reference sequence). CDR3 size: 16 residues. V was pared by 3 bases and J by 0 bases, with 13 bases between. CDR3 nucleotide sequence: TGTGCCAGCAGCTTTACCCCACTCACTAGCACAGATACGCAGTATTTT. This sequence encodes CASSFTPLTSTDTQYF.

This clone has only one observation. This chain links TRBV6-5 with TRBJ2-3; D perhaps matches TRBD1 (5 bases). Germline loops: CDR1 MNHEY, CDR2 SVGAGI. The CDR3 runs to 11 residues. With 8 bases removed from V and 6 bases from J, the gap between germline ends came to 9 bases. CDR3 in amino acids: CASQQADTQYF. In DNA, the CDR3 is TGTGCCAGCCAACAGGCGGATACGCAGTATTTT.